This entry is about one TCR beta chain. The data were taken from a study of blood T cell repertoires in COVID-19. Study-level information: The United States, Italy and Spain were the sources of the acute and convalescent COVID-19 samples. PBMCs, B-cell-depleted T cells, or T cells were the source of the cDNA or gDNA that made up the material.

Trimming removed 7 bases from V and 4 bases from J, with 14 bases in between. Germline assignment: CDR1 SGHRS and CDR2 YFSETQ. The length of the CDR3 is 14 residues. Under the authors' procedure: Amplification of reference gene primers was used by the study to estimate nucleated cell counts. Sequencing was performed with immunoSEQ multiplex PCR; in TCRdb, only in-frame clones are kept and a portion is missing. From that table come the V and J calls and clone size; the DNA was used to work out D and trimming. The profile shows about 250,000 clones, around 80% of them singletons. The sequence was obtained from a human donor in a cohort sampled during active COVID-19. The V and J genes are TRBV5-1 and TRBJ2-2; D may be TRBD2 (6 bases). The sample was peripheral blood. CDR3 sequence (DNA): TGCGCCAGCGGGGGGACGGCGGTCACCGGGGAGCTGTTTTTT. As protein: CASGGTAVTGELFF.